Shown below are 26 T cell receptor beta chains from a single sample sequenced in a study of shared clonotypes between healthy human individuals. This table comes from immunoSEQ multiplex PCR, and its TCRdb copy is limited to in-frame clones, with some not included. Here the sample spans under 850,000 clones, roughly 72% being singletons. The sequenced sample consisted of memory CD4+ T cells sorted from blood. The subset is: CD45RA-negative fraction. The receptors derive from a woman aged 25 to 39 in good health.

The chain joins TRBV7-7 to TRBJ2-1, with TRBD2 identical over 7 bases. Trimming removed 2 bases from V and 4 bases from J; junction bases left unmatched: 5. The CDR3 extends over 15 amino acids. Germline CDR1 reads SSHAT; CDR2 reads FNYEAQ (reference sequence). CDR3: CASSLFLADYNEQFF. CDR3 nucleotides: TGTGCCAGCAGCTTATTTCTAGCGGATTACAATGAGCAGTTCTTC.

The V gene is TRBV5-1, the J gene TRBJ2-2; 10 bases align to TRBD1. V trimming: 5 bases; J trimming: 7 bases; junction bases outside the gene matches: 8. The CDR3 is 15 residues long. The germline gives CDR1 SGHRS, CDR2 YFSETQ. CDR3 sequence reads: CASRGTGDGNGELFF. As DNA, the CDR3 is TGCGCCAGCAGGGGGACAGGGGACGGGAACGGGGAGCTGTTTTTT.

The chain combines TRBV7-9 with TRBJ1-1; 8 nucleotides agree with TRBD1. Losses at the gene ends were 5 bases for V and 4 bases for J; bases not matched to a gene: 9. The CDR3 covers 15 residues. Germline-derived CDR1 and CDR2 are SEHNR and FQNEAQ (reference sequence). The CDR3: CASSRKTGVGTEAFF. Written as DNA, the CDR3 is TGTGCCAGCAGCCGAAAGACAGGGGTGGGCACTGAAGCTTTCTTT.

The CDR3 loop reads CSASNSYEQYF. The CDR3 bases are TGCAGTGCTAGCAACTCCTACGAGCAGTACTTC. The chain employs TRBV20-1 and TRBJ2-7, with D uncertain. The CDR3 covers 11 residues. V was cut by 3 bases and J by 0 bases, with 3 bases left in between. CDR1 is DFQATT and CDR2 is SNEGSKA in the germline V gene (reference sequence).

The V gene is TRBV27, the J gene TRBJ1-5; D remains unclear. Germline CDR1 MNHEY, CDR2 SMNVEV (reference sequence). Trimming took 4 bases from V and 10 from J, leaving 2 bases between them. This CDR3 is built from 9 residues. In DNA form, the CDR3 reads TGTGCCAGCAGTTCCCCCCAGCATTTT. Its protein is CASSSPQHF.

The rearrangement uses TRBV28 and TRBJ1-1; the D is unclear. The V end was cut by 2 bases, the J end by 3 bases, with 13 bases between. The CDR3 runs to 15 residues. Germline values: CDR1 MDHEN, CDR2 SYDVKM. The CDR3 DNA follows: TGTGCCAGCAGTTTAGGTCAAGTGCAGGACACTGAAGCTTTCTTT. This sequence encodes CASSLGQVQDTEAFF.

V is TRBV21-1 and J is TRBJ2-5; TRBD1 reflects the table's D call only, with no check against the DNA. TRBV21-1 is a known pseudogene. CDR3 length: 16 residues. The CDR3 here is CASSEGDRTSQETQYF. For the CDR3, the DNA is TGTGCCAGCAGCGAAGGCGACAGGACCAGCCAAGAGACCCAGTACTTC.

The chain recombines TRBV6-1 with TRBJ1-1, with D possibly matching TRBD1 (5 bases). The CDR3 is 13 amino acids. CDR1 and CDR2 from the germline V gene are MNHNS and SASEGT. V gave up 2 bases and J gave up 5 bases, with 9 bases separating them. CDR3 region: CASSEYRGTEAFF. CDR3 nucleotides: TGTGCCAGCAGTGAATACCGGGGGACTGAAGCTTTCTTT.

This clone was observed a handful of times. V and J are TRBV11-2 and TRBJ2-7, with 8 bases fitting TRBD1. Unmatched junction bases numbered 11, after V lost 5 bases and J lost 5 bases. The CDR3 has 15 amino acids. Germline V gene data show CDR1 as SGHAT and CDR2 as FQNNGV. The CDR3 is CASSPRGQVMHEQYF. DNA for the CDR3: TGTGCCAGCAGCCCCAGGGGACAGGTAATGCACGAGCAGTACTTC.

The rearrangement links TRBV10-1 to TRBJ1-5, with 7 bases that match TRBD1. V shed 11 bases and J 0 bases; nucleotides not matched to a gene: 19. CDR1 is WNHNN, CDR2 SYGVQD, per germline (reference sequence). This CDR3 region has 18 residues. The CDR3 region is CALRHRDSTKDSNQPQHF. CDR3 sequence (DNA): TGCGCCCTACGACATAGGGACAGCACCAAGGATAGCAATCAGCCCCAGCATTTT.

The chain has TRBV9 and TRBJ2-7, with TRBD2 matching 11 bases. V trimming: 4 bases; J trimming: 6 bases; junction bases outside the gene matches: 3. The CDR3 totals 13 residues. Per the germline V gene, CDR1 is SGDLS and CDR2 is YYNGEE. The CDR3 here is CASSIGLAGEQYF. The CDR3 nucleotides are TGTGCCAGCAGCATTGGACTAGCGGGCGAGCAGTACTTC.

This clone was recorded a few times. The chain links TRBV6-5 to TRBJ2-7, with D perhaps given as TRBD1 or TRBD2 (6 bases each). Per germline, CDR1 MNHEY and CDR2 SVGAGI. The CDR3 loop spans 13 amino acids. Trimming left V 7 bases short and J 2 bases short, with 12 bases between. CDR3 DNA sequence: TGTGCCAGCACCTCGGGGGCACCCTACGAGCAGTACTTC. Translation: CASTSGAPYEQYF.

J is TRBJ2-6 and V is TRBV2; TRBD1 agrees at 7 bases. V was pared by 2 bases and J by 2 bases, with 0 bases of the junction left unmatched. The CDR3 is made up of 15 amino acids. CDR1 and CDR2 from the germline V gene are SNHLY and FYNNEI. This CDR3 is CASSEQGAGANVLTF. CDR3 bases: TGTGCCAGCAGTGAACAGGGGGCTGGGGCCAACGTCCTGACTTTC.

The chain combines TRBV5-1 with TRBJ2-5, with 9 bases identical to TRBD1. Losses at the gene ends were 1 base for V and 5 bases for J; bases not matched to a gene: 9. The CDR3 is made up of 16 amino acids. Germline V gene data show CDR1 as SGHRS and CDR2 as YFSETQ. Written as DNA, the CDR3 is TGCGCCAGCAGCTTGAGGGGACAGGGCTATCAGGAGACCCAGTACTTC. It translates to CASSLRGQGYQETQYF.

The chain links TRBV6-1 to TRBJ1-3; the match to TRBD1 covers 7 bases. Germline CDR1 reads MNHNS; CDR2 reads SASEGT. CDR3 length equals 15 residues. Unmatched junction bases numbered 4, after V lost 4 bases and J lost 1 base. The CDR3 loop is CASSGRDSSGNTIYF. The CDR3, as DNA: TGTGCCAGCAGTGGCCGGGACAGTTCTGGAAACACCATATATTTT.

This chain links TRBV28 with TRBJ2-4, with TRBD1 as a possible D gene (6 bases). V shed 6 bases and J shed 7 bases, with 13 bases lying between them. This CDR3 has 13 amino acids. CDR1 and CDR2 (germline): MDHEN, SYDVKM. Here the CDR3 DNA reads TGTGCCAGCAGCGAAACAGGGTCCAACATTCAGTACTTC. Its translation: CASSETGSNIQYF.

The V and J genes are TRBV19 and TRBJ2-3; the D gene could be TRBD1 or TRBD2 (5 bases each). Trimming left V 4 bases short and J 3 bases short, with 17 bases between. Germline CDR1 is LNHDA and CDR2 is SQIVND (reference sequence). The CDR3 extends over 16 amino acids. The CDR3 DNA follows: TGTGCCAGTAGTACCCAGTGGGGGAGCGGAACAGATACGCAGTATTTT. Translated, it gives CASSTQWGSGTDTQYF. Looking up the rest from reference TRBV19 and TRBJ2-3 gives the full variable domain: DGGITQSPKYLFRKEGQNVTLSCEQNLNHDAMYWYRQDPGQGLRLIYYSQIVNDFQKGDIAEGYSVSREKKESFPLTVTSAQKNPTAFYLCASSTQWGSGTDTQYFGPGTRLTVL.

This clone was found a few times. The same CDR3 arises from other DNA sequences in this sample as well. The chain has TRBV5-1 and TRBJ1-2, with D perhaps matching TRBD1 (6 bases). The ends were cut back, 1 base at V and 2 bases at J, with 9 bases in the middle. Germline V CDR1 and CDR2: SGHRS, YFSETQ. There are 14 residues in the CDR3. Here the CDR3 DNA reads TGCGCCAGCAGCTTGAGCAGGGGAAACTATGGCTACACCTTC. It is translated as CASSLSRGNYGYTF.

The chain employs TRBV10-1 and TRBJ2-5, with D perhaps TRBD2 (6 bases). The CDR3 is 15 residues long. The germline CDR1 and CDR2 sequences are WNHNN and SYGVQD (reference sequence). V dropped 3 bases and J dropped 7 bases, with 18 bases sitting between them. The CDR3 DNA reads as TGCGCCAGCAGTGATCACAGACTAGTTGGGGGGACCCAGTACTTC. It is translated as CASSDHRLVGGTQYF.

This chain connects TRBV12-5 to TRBJ2-5, with D tentatively TRBD1 (5 bases). Germline CDR1 and CDR2: LGHNT and FRNRAP. CDR3 length equals 13 residues. Trimming took 6 bases from V and 4 from J, leaving 12 bases between them. CDR3 sequence: CASGQGVVETQYF. CDR3 nucleotides: TGTGCTAGTGGGCAAGGGGTCGTAGAGACCCAGTACTTC. The whole variable domain, filled in from reference TRBV12-5 and TRBJ2-5, reads DARVTQTPRHKVTEMGQEVTMRCQPILGHNTVFWYRQTMMQGLELLAYFRNRAPLDDSGMPKDRFSAEMPDATLATLKIQPSEPRDSAVYFCASGQGVVETQYFGPGTRLLVL.

The chain has TRBV6-5 and TRBJ1-5; perhaps TRBD1 as D (6 bases). With 4 bases removed from V and 1 base from J, the gap between germline ends came to 14 bases. Germline V gene sequence: CDR1 MNHEY, CDR2 SVGAGI. The CDR3 is 16 amino acids. CDR3 region: CASSSGQILSNQPQHF. The CDR3 bases are TGTGCCAGCAGTTCAGGACAGATCTTAAGCAATCAGCCCCAGCATTTT.

This clone was observed a single time. The chain employs TRBV5-1 and TRBJ2-7; D not resolved. The V gene's germline CDR1 is SGHRS and CDR2 YFSETQ. This CDR3 spans 14 amino acids. Deletions cut 5 bases from V and 4 bases from J, with 16 bases between. The CDR3 loop is CASRLMPSGYEQYF. The CDR3 DNA sequence: TGCGCCAGCAGACTAATGCCATCTGGGTACGAGCAGTACTTC.

The CDR3 DNA reads as TGTGCCAGCAAACTAGGTGTTGGGGAGCTGTTTTTT. Its protein product is CASKLGVGELFF. This sequence joins TRBV14 and TRBJ2-2; possible D gene TRBD2, 5 bases. The CDR3 has 12 amino acids. V lost 7 bases and J 8 bases, leaving 11 bases between the germline ends. Germline V gives CDR1 SGHDN, CDR2 FVKESK.

This chain links TRBV5-1 with TRBJ2-7; 9 nucleotides line up with TRBD1. The V and J ends lost 4 bases and 4 bases, in that order; junction bases with no gene match: 6. The germline gives CDR1 SGHRS, CDR2 YFSETQ. This CDR3 region has 14 residues. The CDR3 sequence is CASSLNRGQYEQYF. The DNA of the CDR3 is TGCGCCAGCAGCCTCAACAGGGGGCAGTACGAGCAGTACTTC.

Worth noting for this clone: Distinct nucleotide sequences in the sample also encode this CDR3. The chain couples TRBV10-3 to TRBJ2-3, with a possible D match to TRBD1 (6 bases). CDR1 and CDR2 from the germline V gene are ENHRY and SYGVKD. The CDR3 is 15 residues long. The V end lost 0 bases, the J end lost 4 bases, and 11 bases lay between the germline ends. CDR3 in amino acids: CAISESAGEADTQYF. In DNA, the CDR3 is TGTGCCATCAGTGAGTCGGCAGGGGAAGCAGATACGCAGTATTTT.

J is TRBJ1-4 and V is TRBV19, with D perhaps matching TRBD1 (6 bases). The V gene's germline CDR1 is LNHDA and CDR2 SQIVND (reference sequence). The CDR3 contains 14 residues. Deletions cut 7 bases from V and 3 bases from J, with 12 bases between. The CDR3 reads CASTTGMANEKLFF. The CDR3 nucleotides are TGTGCCAGTACCACAGGGATGGCTAATGAAAAACTGTTTTTT. Variable domain in full (rest from reference TRBV19 and TRBJ1-4): DGGITQSPKYLFRKEGQNVTLSCEQNLNHDAMYWYRQDPGQGLRLIYYSQIVNDFQKGDIAEGYSVSREKKESFPLTVTSAQKNPTAFYLCASTTGMANEKLFFGSGTQLSVL.